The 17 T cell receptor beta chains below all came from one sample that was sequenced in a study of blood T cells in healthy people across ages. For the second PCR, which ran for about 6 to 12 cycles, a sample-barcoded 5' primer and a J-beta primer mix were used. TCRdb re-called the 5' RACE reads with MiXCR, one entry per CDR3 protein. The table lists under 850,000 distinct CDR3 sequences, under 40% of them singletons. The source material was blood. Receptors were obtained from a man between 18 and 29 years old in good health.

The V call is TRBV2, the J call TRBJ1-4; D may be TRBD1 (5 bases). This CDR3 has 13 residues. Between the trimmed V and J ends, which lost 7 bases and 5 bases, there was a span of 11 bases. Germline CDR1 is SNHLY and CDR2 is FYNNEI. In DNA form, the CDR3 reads TGTGCCAGCAATGGGGACCAGAATGAAAAACTGTTTTTT. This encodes CASNGDQNEKLFF.

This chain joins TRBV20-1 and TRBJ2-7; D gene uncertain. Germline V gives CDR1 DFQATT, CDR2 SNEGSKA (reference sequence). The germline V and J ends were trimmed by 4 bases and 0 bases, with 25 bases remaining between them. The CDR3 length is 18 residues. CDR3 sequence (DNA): TGCAGTGCTAACCTTCCCCCATTGCGGCCAGGCAGCTCCTACGAGCAGTACTTC. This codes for CSANLPPLRPGSSYEQYF.

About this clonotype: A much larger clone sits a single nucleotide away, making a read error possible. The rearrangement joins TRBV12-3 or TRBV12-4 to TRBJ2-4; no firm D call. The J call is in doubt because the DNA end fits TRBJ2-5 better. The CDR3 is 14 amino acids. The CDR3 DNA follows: TGTGCCAGCAGGCTGGAACACCAGCAAGAGACCCAGTACTTC. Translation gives CASRLEHQQETQYF.

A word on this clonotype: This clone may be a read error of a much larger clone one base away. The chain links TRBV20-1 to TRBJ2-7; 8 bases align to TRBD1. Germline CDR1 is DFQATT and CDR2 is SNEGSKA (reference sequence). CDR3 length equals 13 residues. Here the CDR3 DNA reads TGCAGTGCGAGAGACAGGGGATGGAATGAGCAGTACTTC. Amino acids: CSARDRGWNEQYF.

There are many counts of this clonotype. The CDR3 loop is CASSWTSGGAGDTQYF. As DNA, the CDR3 is TGTGCCAGCAGTTGGACTAGCGGGGGGGCAGGGGATACGCAGTATTTT. This chain joins TRBV7-2 and TRBJ2-3; 15 bases agree with TRBD2. Germline CDR1 reads SGHTA; CDR2 reads FQGNSA. Trimming at V came to 6 bases and at J to 6 bases, leaving 7 bases not matched to a gene. The CDR3 is 16 amino acids.

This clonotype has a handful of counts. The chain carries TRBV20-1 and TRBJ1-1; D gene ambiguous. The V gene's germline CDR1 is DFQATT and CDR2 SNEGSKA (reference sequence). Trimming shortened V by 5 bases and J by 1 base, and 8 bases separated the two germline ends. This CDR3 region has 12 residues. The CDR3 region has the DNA TGCAGTGCTCTCGAGGGGAACACTGAAGCTTTCTTT. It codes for CSALEGNTEAFF.

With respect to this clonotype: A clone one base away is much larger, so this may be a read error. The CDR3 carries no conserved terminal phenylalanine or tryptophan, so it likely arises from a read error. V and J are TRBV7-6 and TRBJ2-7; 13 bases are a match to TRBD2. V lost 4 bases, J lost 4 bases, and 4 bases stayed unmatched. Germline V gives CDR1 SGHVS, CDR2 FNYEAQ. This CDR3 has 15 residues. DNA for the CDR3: TGTGCCAGCAGCTCGAGGACTAGCGGGGGATACGAGCAGTACTAC. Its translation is CASSSRTSGGYEQYY.

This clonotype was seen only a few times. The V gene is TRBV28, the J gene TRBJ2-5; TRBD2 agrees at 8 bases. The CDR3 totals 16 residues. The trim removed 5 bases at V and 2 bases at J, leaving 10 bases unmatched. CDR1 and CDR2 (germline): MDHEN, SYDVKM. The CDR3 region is CASSPRASGLQETQYF. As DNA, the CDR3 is TGTGCCAGCAGTCCGCGAGCTAGCGGGCTGCAAGAGACCCAGTACTTC.

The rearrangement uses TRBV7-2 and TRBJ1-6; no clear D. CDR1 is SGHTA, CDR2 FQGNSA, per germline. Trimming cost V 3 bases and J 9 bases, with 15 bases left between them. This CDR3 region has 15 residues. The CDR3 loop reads CASSLEDFPGSPLHF. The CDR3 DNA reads TGTGCCAGCAGCTTGGAGGACTTTCCGGGTTCACCCCTCCACTTT.

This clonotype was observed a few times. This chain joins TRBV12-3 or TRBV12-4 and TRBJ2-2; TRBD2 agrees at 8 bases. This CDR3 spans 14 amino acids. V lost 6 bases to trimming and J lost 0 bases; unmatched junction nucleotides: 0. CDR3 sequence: CASSGGANTGELFF. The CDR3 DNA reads TGTGCCAGCAGCGGGGGGGCGAACACCGGGGAGCTGTTTTTT.

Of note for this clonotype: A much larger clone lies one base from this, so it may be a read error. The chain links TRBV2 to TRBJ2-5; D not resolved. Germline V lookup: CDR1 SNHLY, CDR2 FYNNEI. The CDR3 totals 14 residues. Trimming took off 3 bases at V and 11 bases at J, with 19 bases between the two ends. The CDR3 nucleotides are TGTGCCAGCAGTGACCAGGAGTATAACCATGAGCAGTACTTC. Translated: CASSDQEYNHEQYF.

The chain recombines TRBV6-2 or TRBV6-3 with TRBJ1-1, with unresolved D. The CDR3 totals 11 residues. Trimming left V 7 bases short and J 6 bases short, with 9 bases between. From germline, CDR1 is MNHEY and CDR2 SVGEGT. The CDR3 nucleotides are TGTGCCAGCATCTACGGAGCTGAAGCTTTCTTT. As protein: CASIYGAEAFF.

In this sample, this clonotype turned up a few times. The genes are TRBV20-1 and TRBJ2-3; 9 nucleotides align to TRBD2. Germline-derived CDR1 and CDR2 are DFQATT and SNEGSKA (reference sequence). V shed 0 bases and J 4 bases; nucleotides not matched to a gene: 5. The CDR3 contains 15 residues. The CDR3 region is CSARDLAGASDTQYF. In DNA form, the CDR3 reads TGCAGTGCTAGAGATTTAGCGGGGGCGTCAGATACGCAGTATTTT.

CDR3 coding DNA: TGTGCCAGCAGGCGATTAGCGGGGGACTACAATGAGCAGTACTTC. Protein product: CASRRLAGDYNEQYF. The chain recombines TRBV6-5 with TRBJ2-1, with TRBD2 matching over 9 bases. The DNA end favors TRBJ2-7, so the J call may be wrong. The CDR3 spans 15 residues. Germline V gene lookup returns CDR1 MNHEY and CDR2 SVGAGI.

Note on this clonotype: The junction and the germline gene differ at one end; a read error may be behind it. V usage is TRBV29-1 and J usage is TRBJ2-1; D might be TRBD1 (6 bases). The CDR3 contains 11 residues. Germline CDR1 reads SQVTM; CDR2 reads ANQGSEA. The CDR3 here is CSVQGHNVQFF. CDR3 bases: TGCAGCGTACAGGGCCACAATGTGCAGTTCTTC.

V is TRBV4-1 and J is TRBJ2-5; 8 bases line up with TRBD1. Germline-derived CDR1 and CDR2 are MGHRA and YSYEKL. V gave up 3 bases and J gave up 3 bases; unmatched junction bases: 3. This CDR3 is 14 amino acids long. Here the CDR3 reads CASSHKGQEETQYF. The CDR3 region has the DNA TGCGCCAGCAGCCATAAGGGACAGGAAGAGACCCAGTACTTC.

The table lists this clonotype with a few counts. CDR3 in amino acids: CASRRGGRNEQFF. The CDR3 nucleotides read TGTGCCAGCAGACGGGGGGGCCGGAATGAGCAGTTCTTC. The rearrangement joins TRBV6-2 or TRBV6-3 to TRBJ2-1, with TRBD2 matching over 8 bases. Germline CDR1 and CDR2: MNHEY and SVGEGT. After removal of 6 bases from V and 7 bases from J, the junction contained 5 bases not matched to a gene. The CDR3 contains 13 residues.